These 16 T cell receptor beta chains originate from one sample sequenced in a study of blood T cell repertoires in COVID-19. The assay was immunoSEQ multiplex PCR, and TCRdb's table has in-frame clones only and misses some. Here the sample spans 80,000 to 95,000 clones, nearly 90% being singletons. Sequencing was performed on peripheral blood. The source of these receptors is a man between 65 and 80 years old with acute or convalescent COVID-19.

The rearrangement links TRBV28 to TRBJ2-7; 10 nucleotides line up with TRBD1. Germline trimming cut 2 bases from V and 5 bases from J; bases unmatched to any gene: 9. Germline values: CDR1 MDHEN, CDR2 SYDVKM. The CDR3 is 16 amino acids. DNA of the CDR3: TGTGCCAGCAGTTTAAAATTGGGACAGGGGTTGAACGAGCAGTACTTC. Encoded protein: CASSLKLGQGLNEQYF.

The chain recombines TRBV18 with TRBJ1-4; tentative D call: TRBD1 (5 bases). V gave up 5 bases and J gave up 8 bases, with 12 bases separating them. This CDR3 is 13 amino acids long. Looked up from germline, CDR1 is KGHSH and CDR2 is LQKENI. CDR3 nucleotide sequence: TGTGCCAGCTCAAACCGGGGGAGAGAAAAACTGTTTTTT. Residues: CASSNRGREKLFF.

The chain has TRBV19 and TRBJ1-2, with D hard to call. The ends were cut back, 5 bases at V and 9 bases at J, with 19 bases in the middle. This CDR3 comprises 14 residues. Germline V gene data show CDR1 as LNHDA and CDR2 as SQIVND (reference sequence). The CDR3 DNA is TGTGCCAGTAGTGCCCGAGAGGTTTCCTCGAGCTACACCTTC. This sequence encodes CASSAREVSSSYTF.

This clone has a single count. This rearrangement joins TRBV18 to TRBJ2-7; D is possibly TRBD1 (5 bases). This CDR3 has 18 residues. Germline V gene sequence: CDR1 KGHSH, CDR2 LQKENI. With 0 bases removed from V and 2 bases from J, the gap between germline ends came to 20 bases. The CDR3 nucleotides are TGTGCCAGCTCACCACCCGGACATGGCTTTTTAGTGACCTACGAGCAGTACTTC. Translating gives CASSPPGHGFLVTYEQYF.

This sequence joins TRBV10-3 and TRBJ1-6; D gene unclear. The V and J ends lost 6 bases and 0 bases respectively, with 12 bases between them. This CDR3 contains 16 residues. Germline CDR1 reads ENHRY; CDR2 reads SYGVKD. CDR3 DNA sequence: TGTGCCATCAGGGAACGGAGAGGCTCCTATAATTCACCCCTCCACTTT. Protein: CAIRERRGSYNSPLHF.

This sequence joins TRBV4-3 and TRBJ2-1; D gene uncertain. V lost 0 bases to trimming and J lost 2 bases, with 8 bases between them. Germline loops: CDR1 LGHNA, CDR2 YSLEER. CDR3 size: 15 residues. CDR3 sequence (DNA): TGCGCCAGCAGCCAAGAACTATCGCCCTACAATGAGCAGTTCTTC. Its protein is CASSQELSPYNEQFF.

The chain couples TRBV6-9 to TRBJ2-2; 10 bases agree with TRBD1. With 2 bases clipped from V and 5 bases from J, the junction kept 8 bases outside the gene matches. Germline V gene lookup returns CDR1 MNHGY and CDR2 SVAAGI. CDR3 length: 17 amino acids. CDR3 DNA sequence: TGTGCCAGCAGTTATGCTAGACGGACAGGGGGGACCGGGGAGCTGTTTTTT. Amino acids: CASSYARRTGGTGELFF.

J is TRBJ1-5 and V is TRBV3-1 (or the pseudogene TRBV3-2); D unresolved. Germline assignment: CDR1 LGHDT and CDR2 YNNKEL (reference sequence). The V end lost 2 bases, the J end lost 7 bases, and 12 bases lay between the germline ends. The CDR3 covers 14 residues. The CDR3 loop is CASSQWAGGQPQHF. The CDR3 DNA is TGTGCCAGCAGCCAATGGGCAGGAGGGCAGCCCCAGCATTTT.

V usage is TRBV7-3 and J usage is TRBJ2-1; perhaps TRBD1 as D (5 bases). CDR1 and CDR2 (germline): SGHTA, FQGTGA. The CDR3 has 15 residues. Trimming pared 6 bases from V and 8 bases from J, leaving 20 bases between. The CDR3 DNA reads as TGTGCCAGCAGTCAAGCGCTCGCAGGGTGGGATGAGCAGTTCTTC. Its translation is CASSQALAGWDEQFF.

V is TRBV5-6 and J is TRBJ1-3; unclear D gene. The CDR3 is made up of 13 amino acids. Germline V gene lookup returns CDR1 SGHDT and CDR2 YYEEEE. Trimming took 4 bases from V and 3 from J, leaving 8 bases between them. The CDR3 sequence: CASSLPFGNTIYF. The CDR3 DNA reads as TGTGCCAGCAGCCTCCCCTTTGGAAACACCATATATTTT.

This clone has just one count. This chain joins TRBV5-1 and TRBJ2-7; D is uncertain. V gave up 5 bases and J gave up 0 bases, with 15 bases separating them. The CDR3 contains 15 residues. Germline CDR1 SGHRS, CDR2 YFSETQ. CDR3 coding DNA: TGCGCCAGCAGATCTAGACCGTCAAGCTCCTACGAGCAGTACTTC. The encoded protein is CASRSRPSSSYEQYF. The full variable domain, in which reference TRBV5-1 and TRBJ2-7 provide the parts outside the CDR3, is KAGVTQTPRYLIKTRGQQVTLSCSPISGHRSVSWYQQTPGQGLQFLFEYFSETQRNKGNFPGRFSGRQFSNSRSEMNVSTLELGDSALYLCASRSRPSSSYEQYFGPGTRLTVT.

This clone showed up just once. The chain joins TRBV28 to TRBJ2-1; D perhaps matches TRBD1 (7 bases). The CDR3 is 15 amino acids. V was clipped by 8 bases and J by 2 bases, with 16 bases between them. Per germline, CDR1 MDHEN and CDR2 SYDVKM. The CDR3 coding sequence is TGTGCCAGCCGTCCCAGGGGGGCTCCCTACAATGAGCAGTTCTTC. Encoded protein: CASRPRGAPYNEQFF.

The V and J genes are TRBV9 and TRBJ1-3; TRBD1 agrees at 8 bases. Germline V gives CDR1 SGDLS, CDR2 YYNGEE. The junction had 8 bases not matched to a gene; V was cut back by 3 bases and J by 3 bases. The length of the CDR3 is 16 residues. The CDR3 DNA reads as TGTGCCAGCAGCGCGACAGGGGAGGTATTTGGAAACACCATATATTTT. This translates into CASSATGEVFGNTIYF.

V usage is TRBV15 and J usage is TRBJ2-2, with 11 bases identical to TRBD2. V was pared by 7 bases and J by 4 bases, with 11 bases of the junction left unmatched. The germline V gene has CDR1 LNHNV and CDR2 YYDKDF (reference sequence). The CDR3 is made up of 17 amino acids. CDR3 region: CATTPGSGRAGTGELFF. The CDR3 DNA follows: TGTGCCACCACCCCAGGTAGCGGGAGGGCGGGCACCGGGGAGCTGTTTTTT.

The V call is TRBV3-1 (or the pseudogene TRBV3-2), the J call TRBJ1-6, with a weak D call TRBD1 (5 bases). This CDR3 spans 14 amino acids. V was pared by 1 base and J by 10 bases, with 11 bases between. The V gene's germline CDR1 is LGHDT and CDR2 YNNKEL (reference sequence). The CDR3 sequence: CASSQVGEASPLHF. In DNA, the CDR3 is TGTGCCAGCAGCCAAGTGGGGGAGGCATCACCCCTCCACTTT.

The chain links TRBV12-3 or TRBV12-4 to TRBJ2-7; 10 bases are shared with TRBD1. V shed 5 bases and J 3 bases; nucleotides not matched to a gene: 1. The CDR3 has 13 residues. DNA of the CDR3: TGTGCCAGCAGTGGGGACAGGGGCTACGAGCAGTACTTC. Translation gives CASSGDRGYEQYF.